The 21 T cell receptor beta chains below all came from one sample that was sequenced in a study of blood T cells in healthy people across ages. Next came a second PCR, run for about 6 to 12 cycles, which used a sample-barcoded 5' primer along with a J-beta primer mix. MiXCR was run by TCRdb on the 5' RACE reads, yielding one entry per CDR3 protein. Of about 810,000 distinct CDR3 sequences listed, around 36% were seen once; the top ten hold around 13%. The sequenced sample consisted of blood. Receptor source: a man aged 18-30 years in good health.

This sequence joins TRBV10-2 and TRBJ1-2; perhaps TRBD1 as D (5 bases). Germline-derived CDR1 and CDR2 are WSHSY and SAAADI. Trimming left V 0 bases short and J 2 bases short, with 16 bases between. CDR3 length equals 17 residues. The CDR3 coding sequence is TGCGCCAGCAGTGAGTCGAGGAGGGACCCGTTCAACTATGGCTACACCTTC. Its translation is CASSESRRDPFNYGYTF.

This clonotype is a singleton in its sample. The CDR3 reads CASSLGGQGNRAFF. The CDR3, as DNA: TGCGCCAGCAGCTTGGGGGGACAGGGAAATCGAGCTTTCTTT. This rearrangement joins TRBV5-1 to TRBJ1-1; 9 positions agree with TRBD1. The germline V gene encodes CDR1 SGHRS and CDR2 YFSETQ. The CDR3 totals 14 residues. V shed 0 bases, J shed 10 bases, and the junction held 7 bases outside the gene matches. Full variable domain (remainder filled in from reference TRBV5-1 and TRBJ1-1): KAGVTQTPRYLIKTRGQQVTLSCSPISGHRSVSWYQQTPGQGLQFLFEYFSETQRNKGNFPGRFSGRQFSNSRSEMNVSTLELGDSALYLCASSLGGQGNRAFFGQGTRLTVV.

The V gene is TRBV10-1, the J gene TRBJ1-2; TRBD1 might be the D (5 bases). The CDR3 totals 14 residues. Trimming stripped 0 bases from V and 4 bases from J, with 9 bases between. CDR1 and CDR2 (germline): WNHNN, SYGVQD (reference sequence). In nucleotides, the CDR3 is TGCGCCAGCAGTGAGTCAACAGGAATCTATGGCTACACCTTC. Protein product: CASSESTGIYGYTF.

The chain employs TRBV6-2 or TRBV6-3 and TRBJ2-5; the match to TRBD1 covers 7 bases. Germline V gives CDR1 MNHEY, CDR2 SVGEGT. V lost 2 bases to trimming and J lost 2 bases; unmatched junction nucleotides: 5. The CDR3 sequence is 15 residues long. CDR3 sequence reads: CASSYLGTDQETQYF. As DNA, the CDR3 is TGTGCCAGCAGTTACCTCGGGACAGATCAAGAGACCCAGTACTTC.

This clonotype was recorded many times. This sequence joins TRBV5-6 and TRBJ1-5; D unresolved. The germline gives CDR1 SGHDT, CDR2 YYEEEE. The CDR3 has 17 amino acids. V lost 1 base, J lost 0 bases, and 14 bases lay in between. CDR3 sequence reads: CASSLFRGRDSNQPQHF. CDR3 nucleotides: TGTGCCAGCAGCTTGTTTCGGGGTCGCGATAGCAATCAGCCCCAGCATTTT.

The rearrangement joins TRBV25-1 to TRBJ2-1; perhaps TRBD1 as D (5 bases). There are 15 residues in the CDR3. CDR1 is MGHDK and CDR2 is SYGVNS in the germline V gene. Trimming shortened V by 1 base and J by 9 bases, and 16 bases separated the two germline ends. CDR3 region: CASSEFKGPQGEQFF. Here the CDR3 DNA reads TGTGCCAGCAGTGAATTCAAGGGGCCGCAGGGTGAGCAGTTCTTC.

This clonotype was seen a few times. The chain joins TRBV4-2 to TRBJ2-5; TRBD2 aligns across 9 bases. In germline, CDR1 is LGHNA, CDR2 YNFKEQ. This CDR3 has 17 amino acids. The ends lost 1 base at V and 5 bases at J; junction bases unmatched: 11. The DNA for the CDR3 is TGTGCCAGCAGCCAAGGAGGAGCGGGGGGCAAATTGGAGACCCAGTACTTC. Translated: CASSQGGAGGKLETQYF.

This clonotype was observed a handful of times. The V call is TRBV27, the J call TRBJ1-1; 8 bases are shared with TRBD1. The germline gives CDR1 MNHEY, CDR2 SMNVEV (reference sequence). V shed 3 bases, J shed 8 bases, and the junction held 2 bases outside the gene matches. The CDR3 is made up of 12 amino acids. For the CDR3, the DNA is TGTGCCAGCAGTTTCCACAGGGGGGAAGCTTTCTTT. As protein: CASSFHRGEAFF.

This sequence joins TRBV27 and TRBJ1-1; D unresolved. V dropped 5 bases and J dropped 4 bases, with 11 bases sitting between them. CDR1 is MNHEY and CDR2 is SMNVEV in the germline V gene (reference sequence). This CDR3 comprises 13 residues. The DNA for the CDR3 is TGTGCCAGCAGTGTGGCGACGAGCACTGAAGCTTTCTTT. Residues: CASSVATSTEAFF.

The chain joins TRBV6-5 to TRBJ2-7, with D unclear. From germline, CDR1 is MNHEY and CDR2 SVGAGI. The CDR3 sequence is 13 residues long. Trimming pared 6 bases from V and 7 bases from J, leaving 16 bases between. The CDR3 nucleotides read TGTGCCAGCAGCCCACACGACATCTCGGAGCAGTACTTC. As protein: CASSPHDISEQYF.

There are a few counts of this clonotype. The chain couples TRBV30 to TRBJ2-7; unclear D gene. This CDR3 is 14 amino acids long. CDR1 and CDR2 (germline): GTSNPN, SVGIG (reference sequence). Trimming took 0 bases from V and 1 from J, leaving 10 bases between them. The CDR3 here is CAWSVGGTSYEQYF. CDR3 nucleotide sequence: TGTGCCTGGAGTGTCGGCGGCACTTCCTACGAGCAGTACTTC.

This clonotype has ten or more counts. The J gene is TRBJ2-1, the V gene TRBV28, with 11 bases matching TRBD2. The CDR3 contains 17 residues. Looked up from germline, CDR1 is MDHEN and CDR2 is SYDVKM. V lost 5 bases, J lost 0 bases, and 6 bases stayed unmatched. The CDR3 here is CASSLPLAGASYNEQFF. The CDR3 DNA is TGTGCCAGCAGTCTTCCACTAGCGGGGGCCTCCTACAATGAGCAGTTCTTC.

About this clonotype itself: This could be a read error, since a much larger clone is one nucleotide away. The chain recombines TRBV30 with TRBJ1-2; D ambiguous. The CDR3 consists of 11 residues. Germline values: CDR1 GTSNPN, CDR2 SVGIG (reference sequence). Trimming removed 3 bases at V and 6 bases at J, with 8 bases between. The CDR3 reads CAWRRGDGYTF. CDR3 nucleotide sequence: TGTGCCTGGAGACGTGGGGATGGCTACACCTTC.

The sample holds a few counts of this clonotype. Germline and junction disagree at one end, which may indicate a read error. The rearrangement links TRBV9 to TRBJ2-3; D might be TRBD1 (5 bases). Germline V gene lookup returns CDR1 SGDLS and CDR2 YYNGEE. The CDR3 loop spans 16 amino acids. CDR3 nucleotide sequence: TGTGCCAGCAGCCAGGGCCGAACACAGAGCACAGATATGCAGTATTTT. Residues: CASSQGRTQSTDMQYF.

Notes on this clonotype: A much larger clone differs by one base, so this may be a read error. V gene TRBV5-1 combines with J gene TRBJ2-1; 10 bases fit TRBD2. Germline CDR1 SGHRS, CDR2 YFSETQ. The CDR3 runs to 15 residues. The CDR3 nucleotides are TGCACCAGCAGCTTGGATACTAGCGGGGACTATGAGCAGTTCTTC. It specifies CTSSLDTSGDYEQFF.

The rearrangement joins TRBV2 to TRBJ1-1; D unclear. The length of the CDR3 is 10 residues. Germline V lookup: CDR1 SNHLY, CDR2 FYNNEI. V lost 6 bases, J lost 5 bases, and 4 bases lay in between. CDR3 coding DNA: TGTGCCAGCAGCAATACTGAAGCTTTCTTT. As protein: CASSNTEAFF.

This clonotype was seen only once. The rearrangement joins TRBV6-6 to TRBJ2-5, with TRBD2 matching over 8 bases. The J segment lost 11 bases and the V segment lost 2 bases, leaving 7 bases of the junction unmatched. The CDR3 loop spans 13 amino acids. Germline-derived CDR1 and CDR2 are MNHNY and SVGAGI (reference sequence). CDR3 amino acids: CASSYGGGGLQYF. CDR3 sequence (DNA): TGTGCCAGCAGTTACGGAGGCGGGGGGCTGCAGTACTTC.

The chain links TRBV4-2 to TRBJ2-3; D is uncertain. The CDR3 sequence is 16 residues long. V shed 0 bases and J shed 3 bases, with 13 bases lying between them. Germline V gene data show CDR1 as LGHNA and CDR2 as YNFKEQ. For the CDR3, the DNA is TGTGCCAGCAGCCAAGAGGGTGGAGAAAAAACAGATACGCAGTATTTT. This sequence encodes CASSQEGGEKTDTQYF.

The rearrangement links TRBV7-3 to TRBJ2-7, with 7 bases lining up with TRBD2. The CDR3 runs 15 residues. CDR1 is SGHTA and CDR2 is FQGTGA in the germline V gene. V lost 5 bases, J lost 7 bases, and 14 bases stayed unmatched. The CDR3, as DNA: TGTGCCAGCAGCCTCTCTAGCGGCCCCTACAATGAGCAGTACTTC. It yields the protein CASSLSSGPYNEQYF.

The table lists this clonotype with many counts. This chain joins TRBV5-6 and TRBJ1-2; tentatively, D is TRBD1 (5 bases). CDR3 length: 11 residues. Trimming pared 0 bases from V and 13 bases from J, leaving 10 bases between. Per germline, CDR1 SGHDT and CDR2 YYEEEE. The DNA of the CDR3 is TGTGCCAGCAGCTTGGGGGGACGCGGCACCTTC. Residues: CASSLGGRGTF.

In its sample, this clonotype was seen a few times. The chain uses TRBV5-6 and TRBJ2-3, with 10 bases fitting TRBD2. CDR3 size: 19 residues. Germline V lookup: CDR1 SGHDT, CDR2 YYEEEE. The trim removed 4 bases at V and 2 bases at J, leaving 16 bases unmatched. The CDR3 protein is CASSPPFSGGPFFTDTQYF. Written as DNA, the CDR3 is TGTGCCAGCAGCCCACCCTTTAGCGGGGGGCCATTCTTCACAGATACGCAGTATTTT.